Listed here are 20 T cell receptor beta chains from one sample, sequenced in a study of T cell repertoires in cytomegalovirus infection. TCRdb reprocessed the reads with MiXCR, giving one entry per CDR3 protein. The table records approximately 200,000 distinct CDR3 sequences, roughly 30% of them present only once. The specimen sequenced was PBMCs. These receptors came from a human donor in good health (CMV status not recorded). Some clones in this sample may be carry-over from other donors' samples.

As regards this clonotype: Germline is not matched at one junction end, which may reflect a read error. CDR3 residues: CAGSLGVTNQPQHF. The CDR3 DNA reads as TGTGCCGGCAGCTTGGGGGTGACTAATCAGCCCCAGCATTTT. The chain carries TRBV5-8 and TRBJ1-5; maybe TRBD1 (5 bases). Germline assignment: CDR1 SGHTS and CDR2 YDEGEE. The CDR3 spans 14 residues.

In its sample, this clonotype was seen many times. The CDR3 nucleotides read TGTGCCAGCAGCTTAGAACAGGGGGCGGGAGAGCAGTACTTC. Amino acid sequence: CASSLEQGAGEQYF. This chain joins TRBV7-2 and TRBJ2-7; TRBD1 aligns across 9 bases. After removal of 1 base from V and 7 bases from J, the junction contained 5 bases not matched to a gene. From germline, CDR1 is SGHTA and CDR2 FQGNSA. CDR3 length: 14 amino acids.

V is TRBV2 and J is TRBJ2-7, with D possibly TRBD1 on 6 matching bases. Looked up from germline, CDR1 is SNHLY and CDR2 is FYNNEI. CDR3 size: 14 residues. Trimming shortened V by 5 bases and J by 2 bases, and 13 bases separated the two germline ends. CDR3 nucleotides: TGTGCCAGCAGTTCCGGACAGCCCGCCTACGAGCAGTACTTC. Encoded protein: CASSSGQPAYEQYF.

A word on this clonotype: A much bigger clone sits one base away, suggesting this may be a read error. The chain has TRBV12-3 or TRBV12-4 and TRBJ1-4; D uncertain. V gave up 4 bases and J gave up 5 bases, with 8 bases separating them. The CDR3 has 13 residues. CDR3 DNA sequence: TGTGCCAGCAGTTACCAGGAGAATGAAAAACTGTTTTTT. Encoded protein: CASSYQENEKLFF.

DNA for the CDR3: TGTGCCAGCAGCTTCAGGGGGGAGGGGGTCCAAGAGACCCAGTACTTC. This encodes CASSFRGEGVQETQYF. The chain uses TRBV13 and TRBJ2-5, with D perhaps being TRBD1 or TRBD2 (7 bases each). The germline V and J ends were trimmed by 3 bases and 1 base, with 15 bases remaining between them. The germline V gene encodes CDR1 PRHDT and CDR2 FYEKMQ (reference sequence). The CDR3 spans 16 residues.

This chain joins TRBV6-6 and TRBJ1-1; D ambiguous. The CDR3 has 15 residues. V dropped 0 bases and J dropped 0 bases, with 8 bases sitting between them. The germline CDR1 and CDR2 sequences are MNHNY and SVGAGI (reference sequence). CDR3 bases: TGTGCCAGCAGTTACTCGAAGGTGATGAACACTGAAGCTTTCTTT. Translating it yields CASSYSKVMNTEAFF.

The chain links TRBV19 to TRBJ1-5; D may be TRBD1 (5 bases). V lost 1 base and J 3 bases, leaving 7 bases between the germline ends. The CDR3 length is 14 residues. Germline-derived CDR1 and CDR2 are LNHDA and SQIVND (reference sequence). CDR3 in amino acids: CASSIAGPNQPQHF. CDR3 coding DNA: TGTGCCAGTAGTATAGCAGGGCCCAATCAGCCCCAGCATTTT.

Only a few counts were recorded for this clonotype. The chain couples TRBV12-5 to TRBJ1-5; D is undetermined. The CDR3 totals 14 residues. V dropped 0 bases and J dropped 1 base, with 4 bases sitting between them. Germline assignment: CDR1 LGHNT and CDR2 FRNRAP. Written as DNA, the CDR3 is TGTGCTAGTGGTTTGGTAGCCAGCAATCAGCCCCAGCATTTT. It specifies CASGLVASNQPQHF.

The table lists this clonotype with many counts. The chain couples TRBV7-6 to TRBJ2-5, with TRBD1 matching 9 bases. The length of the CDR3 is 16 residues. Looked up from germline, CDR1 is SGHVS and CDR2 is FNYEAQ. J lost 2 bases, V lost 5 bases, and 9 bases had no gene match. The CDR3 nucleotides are TGTGCCAGCAGCACGCCGGGACAGGGAAATCAAGAGACCCAGTACTTC. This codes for CASSTPGQGNQETQYF.

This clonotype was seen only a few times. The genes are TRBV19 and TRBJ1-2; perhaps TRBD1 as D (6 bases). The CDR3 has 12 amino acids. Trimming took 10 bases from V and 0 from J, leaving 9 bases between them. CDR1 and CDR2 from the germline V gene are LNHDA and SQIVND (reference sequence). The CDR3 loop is CATRTANYGYTF. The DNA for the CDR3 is TGTGCCACTCGGACAGCTAACTATGGCTACACCTTC.

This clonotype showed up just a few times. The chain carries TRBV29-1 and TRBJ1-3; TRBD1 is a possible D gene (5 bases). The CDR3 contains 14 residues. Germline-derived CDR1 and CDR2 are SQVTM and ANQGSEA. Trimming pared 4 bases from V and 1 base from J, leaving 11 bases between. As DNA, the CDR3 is TGCAGCGTTGGGGACGTTCCATCTGGAAACACCATATATTTT. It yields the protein CSVGDVPSGNTIYF. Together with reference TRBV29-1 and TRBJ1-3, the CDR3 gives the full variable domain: SAVISQKPSRDICQRGTSLTIQCQVDSQVTMMFWYRQQPGQSLTLIATANQGSEATYESGFVIDKFPISRPNLTFSTLTVSNMSPEDSSIYLCSVGDVPSGNTIYFGEGSWLTVV.

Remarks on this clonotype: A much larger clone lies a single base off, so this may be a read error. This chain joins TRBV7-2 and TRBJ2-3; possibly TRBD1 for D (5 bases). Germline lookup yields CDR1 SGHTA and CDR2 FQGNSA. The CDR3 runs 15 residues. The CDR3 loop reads CASSSRQSGTDTQFF. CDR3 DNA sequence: TGTGCCAGCAGCTCTCGACAGTCTGGCACAGATACGCAGTTTTTT.

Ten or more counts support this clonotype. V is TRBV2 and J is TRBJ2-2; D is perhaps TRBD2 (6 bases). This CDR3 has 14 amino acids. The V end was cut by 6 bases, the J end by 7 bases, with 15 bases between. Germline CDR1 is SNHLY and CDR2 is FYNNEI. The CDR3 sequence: CASRRDSWGGELFF. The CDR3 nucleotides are TGTGCCAGCAGGAGGGACTCGTGGGGCGGGGAGCTGTTTTTT.

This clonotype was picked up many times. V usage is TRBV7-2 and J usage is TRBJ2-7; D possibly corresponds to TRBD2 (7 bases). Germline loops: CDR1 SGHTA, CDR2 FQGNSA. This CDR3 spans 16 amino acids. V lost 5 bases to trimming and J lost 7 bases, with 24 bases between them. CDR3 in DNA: TGTGCCAGCAGCCCAAATGCGGGGGCGAGTCCGGGTGAGCAGTACTTC. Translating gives CASSPNAGASPGEQYF.

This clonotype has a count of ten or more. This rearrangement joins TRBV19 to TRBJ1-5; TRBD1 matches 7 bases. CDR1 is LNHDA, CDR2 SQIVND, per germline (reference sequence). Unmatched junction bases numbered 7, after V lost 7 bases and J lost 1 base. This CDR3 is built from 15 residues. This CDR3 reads CASKTDRASNQPQHF. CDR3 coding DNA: TGTGCCAGTAAAACAGACAGGGCGAGCAATCAGCCCCAGCATTTT.

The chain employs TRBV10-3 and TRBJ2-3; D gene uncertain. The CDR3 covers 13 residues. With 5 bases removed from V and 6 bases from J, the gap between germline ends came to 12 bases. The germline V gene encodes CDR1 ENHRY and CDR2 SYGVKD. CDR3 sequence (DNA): TGTGCCATCAGTTCAAAGGCAGCGGATACGCAGTATTTT. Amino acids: CAISSKAADTQYF.

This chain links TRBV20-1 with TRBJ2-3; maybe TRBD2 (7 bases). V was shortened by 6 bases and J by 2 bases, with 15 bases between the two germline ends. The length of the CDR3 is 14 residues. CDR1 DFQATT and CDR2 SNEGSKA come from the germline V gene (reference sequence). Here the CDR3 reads CSAQRGGPTDTQYF. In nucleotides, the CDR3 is TGCAGTGCCCAGAGGGGGGGGCCCACAGATACGCAGTATTTT.

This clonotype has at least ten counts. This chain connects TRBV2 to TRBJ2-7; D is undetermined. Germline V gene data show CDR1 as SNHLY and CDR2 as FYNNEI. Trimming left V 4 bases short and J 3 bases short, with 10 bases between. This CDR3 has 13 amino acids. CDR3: CASSGPLIYEQYF. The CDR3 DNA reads TGTGCCAGCAGTGGCCCCCTTATCTACGAGCAGTACTTC.

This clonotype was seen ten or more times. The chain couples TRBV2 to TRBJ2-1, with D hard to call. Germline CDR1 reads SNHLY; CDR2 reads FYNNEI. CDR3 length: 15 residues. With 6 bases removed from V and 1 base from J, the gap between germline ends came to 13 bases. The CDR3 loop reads CASRASLRSYNEQFF. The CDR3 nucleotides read TGTGCCAGCAGGGCCTCCCTTCGGTCCTACAATGAGCAGTTCTTC.

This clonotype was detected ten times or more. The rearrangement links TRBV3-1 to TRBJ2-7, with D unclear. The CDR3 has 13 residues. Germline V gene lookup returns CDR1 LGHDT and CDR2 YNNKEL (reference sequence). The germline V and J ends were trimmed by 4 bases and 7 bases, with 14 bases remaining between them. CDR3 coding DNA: TGTGCCAGCAGCCCTCTGGCCGGGTTGGAGCAGTACTTC. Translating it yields CASSPLAGLEQYF.